Detailed here is one T cell receptor (beta chain). Its matching antigen is unknown. The data were obtained in a study of CD8 T cells in Susac syndrome. This CDR3 spans 15 amino acids. Trimming cost V 3 bases and J 0 bases, with 11 bases left between them. Germline CDR1 reads MNHEY; CDR2 reads SVGAGI. About 0.5 to 1 ug RNA was reverse transcribed with random hexamers. TCRdb itself ran the immunoSEQ multiplex PCR reads through MiXCR, one entry per CDR3 protein. The profile shows about 190,000 distinct CDR3 sequences, more than 85% of them singletons. TCR beta sequences were obtained from blood CD8+ and CD4+ T cells. Each Susac syndrome patient had definite or probable disease by recently defined criteria. Study findings and constraints: In Susac syndrome, the CD4+ T cell repertoires did not show clonal expansion.

Sequencing was done on a sample of CD4+ T cells from PBMCs. This sequence originates from a human donor with Susac syndrome. V gene TRBV6-5 combines with J gene TRBJ1-1; D call uncertain. DNA for the CDR3: TGTGCCAGCAGTTATTGGGCCAGCATGAACACTGAAGCTTTCTTT. It encodes CASSYWASMNTEAFF.